This passage covers 22 T cell receptor beta chains from one sample sequenced in a study of T cell repertoires in cytomegalovirus infection. MiXCR, applied by TCRdb to the reads, yields one record per CDR3 protein. The sample includes a few hundred thousand distinct CDR3 sequences, 40% seen only once; the top ten take over 45%. These receptors lack a known antigen. Specimen: cultured PBMCs, collected from culture after CMV antigen stimulation. Receptor source: a human donor in good health (CMV status not recorded). Some clones in this sample may be carry-over from other donors' samples.

This clonotype was seen only a few times. This chain links TRBV27 with TRBJ2-3; tentative D call: TRBD1 (6 bases). Germline V gene sequence: CDR1 MNHEY, CDR2 SMNVEV (reference sequence). The germline V and J ends were trimmed by 10 bases and 4 bases, with 21 bases remaining between them. CDR3 length: 15 amino acids. CDR3 sequence: CAIPTGNGLPDTQYF. The CDR3 bases are TGTGCCATCCCAACAGGGAATGGGCTCCCAGATACGCAGTATTTT.

The chain uses TRBV4-1 and TRBJ2-5, with unresolved D. The germline gives CDR1 MGHRA, CDR2 YSYEKL. The CDR3 consists of 15 residues. Trimming left V 0 bases short and J 0 bases short, with 8 bases between. CDR3 loop: CASSQEVEYQETQYF. The CDR3 bases are TGCGCCAGCAGCCAAGAGGTAGAGTACCAAGAGACCCAGTACTTC.

The V call is TRBV4-1, the J call TRBJ2-1, with 7 bases identical to TRBD1. The V gene's germline CDR1 is MGHRA and CDR2 YSYEKL. Trimming removed 3 bases from V and 6 bases from J; junction bases left unmatched: 5. This CDR3 has 14 amino acids. The chain's CDR3 is CASSQDEGANEQFF. CDR3 nucleotide sequence: TGCGCCAGCAGCCAGGACGAGGGGGCCAATGAGCAGTTCTTC.

V gene TRBV11-3 combines with J gene TRBJ2-3; a possible D gene is TRBD1 (7 bases). The V and J ends lost 1 base and 4 bases respectively, with 12 bases between them. The germline V gene encodes CDR1 SGHNT and CDR2 YENEEA. The CDR3 runs to 15 residues. The CDR3 nucleotides read TGTGCCAGCAGCTTAGCAGGGGGGTCTCCAGATACGCAGTATTTT. It is translated as CASSLAGGSPDTQYF.

V and J are TRBV20-1 and TRBJ2-7; D perhaps matches TRBD1 (6 bases). Trimming removed 6 bases at V and 0 bases at J, with 12 bases between. The CDR3 is 13 residues long. Germline assignment: CDR1 DFQATT and CDR2 SNEGSKA (reference sequence). This chain's CDR3 is CSAHRDTSYEQYF. DNA for the CDR3: TGCAGTGCCCATAGGGACACCTCCTACGAGCAGTACTTC.

The table lists this clonotype with a few counts. The V gene is TRBV2, the J gene TRBJ2-1, with D possibly TRBD1 on 5 matching bases. In germline, CDR1 is SNHLY, CDR2 FYNNEI. The length of the CDR3 is 15 residues. Trimming pared 3 bases from V and 9 bases from J, leaving 18 bases between. The CDR3 loop is CASSDLGQGAGEQFF. The CDR3 DNA is TGTGCCAGCAGTGATTTGGGGCAGGGCGCCGGTGAGCAGTTCTTC.

The chain joins TRBV4-1 to TRBJ2-3, with TRBD2 identical over 8 bases. CDR1 and CDR2 from the germline V gene are MGHRA and YSYEKL. J gave up 4 bases and V 1 base, and 4 bases lay outside the gene matches. The CDR3 covers 15 residues. The CDR3 protein is CASSQVGLGADTQYF. The CDR3 DNA reads as TGCGCCAGCAGCCAAGTGGGACTAGGTGCAGATACGCAGTATTTT.

This clonotype has ten or more counts. V is TRBV7-2 and J is TRBJ1-3; TRBD1 might be the D (5 bases). The length of the CDR3 is 17 residues. Per germline, CDR1 SGHTA and CDR2 FQGNSA. Deletions cut 5 bases from V and 4 bases from J, with 21 bases between. CDR3 coding DNA: TGTGCCAGCAGCCCGAAAGGGGCTAATCTGGGAGGAAACACCATATATTTT. Residues: CASSPKGANLGGNTIYF.

In its sample, this clonotype was seen a few times. This chain uses TRBV7-6 with TRBJ1-4; 7 bases are a match to TRBD1. The V gene's germline CDR1 is SGHVS and CDR2 FNYEAQ. CDR3 length: 14 amino acids. The trim removed 4 bases at V and 6 bases at J, leaving 5 bases unmatched. CDR3 region: CASSSGTEHEKLFF. In DNA, the CDR3 is TGTGCCAGCAGCTCCGGGACAGAGCATGAAAAACTGTTTTTT.

This chain uses TRBV18 with TRBJ1-1; perhaps TRBD1 as D (5 bases). The CDR3 length is 15 residues. V was pared by 2 bases and J by 2 bases, with 12 bases between. The germline V gene encodes CDR1 KGHSH and CDR2 LQKENI. The DNA of the CDR3 is TGTGCCAGCTCACCAGGGGGGGACGGAAACACTGAAGCTTTCTTT. Translation: CASSPGGDGNTEAFF.

The rearrangement joins TRBV12-3 or TRBV12-4 to TRBJ2-3; 8 bases line up with TRBD2. The V gene end was trimmed by 3 bases and the J gene end by 6 bases; junction bases not matched to a gene: 20. The CDR3 spans 19 residues. The CDR3 loop reads CASSFPRGVAGGPLDTQYF. The CDR3 DNA reads TGTGCCAGCAGTTTCCCCCGAGGAGTGGCGGGAGGACCTCTGGATACGCAGTATTTT.

The chain is built from TRBV3-1 and TRBJ2-3; D unresolved. V dropped 1 base and J dropped 8 bases, with 7 bases sitting between them. Per the germline V gene, CDR1 is LGHDT and CDR2 is YNNKEL (reference sequence). The CDR3 totals 12 residues. CDR3 DNA: TGTGCCAGCAGCCAAGGGGTCGGTACGCAGTATTTT. Amino acid sequence: CASSQGVGTQYF.

This clonotype appeared a few times. The chain couples TRBV7-9 to TRBJ1-2; D is unresolved. CDR3 size: 19 residues. Trimming removed 5 bases at V and 2 bases at J, with 27 bases between. Germline V lookup: CDR1 SEHNR, CDR2 FQNEAQ (reference sequence). CDR3 sequence (DNA): TGTGCCAGCAGCACCAAGCGCCCGTGGGTTCGGTCTGCCAACTATGGCTACACCTTC. Translating gives CASSTKRPWVRSANYGYTF.

This clonotype was observed a single time. The rearrangement links TRBV11-2 to TRBJ2-3; D uncertain. The ends were cut back, 8 bases at V and 2 bases at J, with 5 bases in the middle. This CDR3 region has 11 residues. Germline V lookup: CDR1 SGHAT, CDR2 FQNNGV. CDR3 nucleotide sequence: TGTGCCAGCGGGAACACAGATACGCAGTATTTT. Its protein is CASGNTDTQYF.

This clonotype was detected only a few times. The chain is built from TRBV10-3 and TRBJ2-3; 11 positions agree with TRBD2. The CDR3 runs to 16 residues. V was pared by 7 bases and J by 1 base, with 7 bases of the junction left unmatched. Looked up from germline, CDR1 is ENHRY and CDR2 is SYGVKD. CDR3 nucleotide sequence: TGTGCCATCAAAGGGACTAGCGGCCCACGCACAGATACGCAGTATTTT. It is translated as CAIKGTSGPRTDTQYF.

This chain links TRBV10-3 with TRBJ2-2; 8 bases align to TRBD2. The CDR3 is 17 amino acids. With 0 bases clipped from V and 1 base from J, the junction kept 4 bases outside the gene matches. Germline V gene data show CDR1 as ENHRY and CDR2 as SYGVKD. The CDR3 reads CAISESYGRGNTGELFF. CDR3 bases: TGTGCCATCAGTGAGTCGTACGGGAGGGGGAACACCGGGGAGCTGTTTTTT.

The chain joins TRBV20-1 to TRBJ2-3, with D possibly matching TRBD2 (7 bases). This CDR3 comprises 14 residues. Germline assignment: CDR1 DFQATT and CDR2 SNEGSKA (reference sequence). V was cut by 5 bases and J by 2 bases, with 14 bases left in between. DNA for the CDR3: TGCAGTGCTCTTAGGGGGGGACCCACAGATACGCAGTATTTT. Its protein product is CSALRGGPTDTQYF.

V and J are TRBV6-6 and TRBJ1-4; D unresolved. V was shortened by 6 bases and J by 8 bases, with 19 bases between the two germline ends. CDR1 MNHNY and CDR2 SVGAGI come from the germline V gene (reference sequence). The CDR3 is made up of 15 amino acids. The CDR3 nucleotides are TGTGCCAGCAGCCCCGTGGGGAGGGAACAAGAAAAACTGTTTTTT. This encodes CASSPVGREQEKLFF.

This clonotype has more than one count but fewer than ten. J is TRBJ2-7 and V is TRBV12-3 or TRBV12-4; tentatively, D is TRBD1 or TRBD2 (6 bases each). This CDR3 region has 16 residues. V lost 5 bases and J 0 bases, leaving 17 bases between the germline ends. Here the CDR3 reads CASSPTRGGTSYEQYF. DNA of the CDR3: TGTGCCAGCAGTCCCACCAGAGGGGGGACCTCCTACGAGCAGTACTTC.

The chain is built from TRBV7-3 and TRBJ2-7; TRBD2 agrees at 11 bases. Trimming took 5 bases from V and 7 from J; bases not matched to a gene: 7. Germline CDR1 and CDR2: SGHTA and FQGTGA. The CDR3 runs 14 residues. The CDR3 nucleotides are TGTGCCAGCAGCCGGACTAGCGGGCCGGGAGAGCAGTACTTC. Its translation: CASSRTSGPGEQYF.

The gene calls are TRBV18 and TRBJ2-2, with D perhaps matching TRBD1 (5 bases). The CDR3 has 15 residues. Looked up from germline, CDR1 is KGHSH and CDR2 is LQKENI. Trimming shortened V by 2 bases and J by 0 bases, and 7 bases separated the two germline ends. As DNA, the CDR3 is TGTGCCAGCTCACCAGGGGCCGCGAACACCGGGGAGCTGTTTTTT. Encoded protein: CASSPGAANTGELFF.

This clonotype turned up a few times. The chain employs TRBV6-2 or TRBV6-3 and TRBJ1-2, with 8 bases matching TRBD1. CDR1 is MNHEY and CDR2 is SVGEGT in the germline V gene. This CDR3 is built from 14 residues. Unmatched junction bases numbered 13, after V lost 8 bases and J lost 8 bases. The CDR3 DNA reads TGTGCCAGCCGGGACAGGCCGACCGCTAGGGGCTACACCTTC. Translated: CASRDRPTARGYTF.